The 29 T cell receptor beta chains listed next were all sequenced from one sample in a study of T cell responses to AZD1222 COVID-19 vaccine (dated by TCRdb to about 2021). Library preparation employed the immunoSEQ multiplex PCR assay. TCRdb carries this immuneACCESS record with in-frame sequences only. Its versions omit some clonotypes, under half of them owing to an unresolved V gene in the studies checked, with the rest unexplained. The table for this sample lists around 46,000 clones; 89% of them were counted only once. Of the sample, roughly 5.2% falls within the top ten clones. The time point label here, explained by the study, means: about 28 days (+/-7) after the second vaccine dose. The input for sequencing was peripheral blood, taken 28 days after the second AZD1222 dose. The source is an adult who received the AZD1222 COVID-19 vaccine.

This chain links TRBV5-1 with TRBJ1-5; 7 nucleotides agree with TRBD1. J gave up 5 bases and V 4 bases, and 6 bases lay outside the gene matches. CDR1 is SGHRS and CDR2 is YFSETQ in the germline V gene. The CDR3 consists of 14 residues. CDR3 bases: TGCGCCAGCAGCCCAGGGGACAGCGATCAGCCCCAGCATTTT. Translation: CASSPGDSDQPQHF.

This clone has only a few counts. The genes are TRBV6-5 and TRBJ1-2; the D gene is possibly TRBD1 (5 bases). The V and J ends lost 0 bases and 0 bases respectively, with 11 bases between them. The CDR3 length is 16 residues. Germline V gives CDR1 MNHEY, CDR2 SVGAGI. This chain's CDR3 is CASSYSPAGPNYGYTF. The CDR3 region has the DNA TGTGCCAGCAGTTACTCCCCGGCAGGGCCTAACTATGGCTACACCTTC.

The rearrangement uses TRBV27 and TRBJ2-1, with a weak D call TRBD2 (6 bases). Germline values: CDR1 MNHEY, CDR2 SMNVEV (reference sequence). The CDR3 sequence is 19 residues long. Deletions cut 5 bases from V and 6 bases from J, with 29 bases between. The CDR3, as DNA: TGTGCCAGCAGTCCCCGACCCCATTCGGGACGGGAGAGGAGCAATGAGCAGTTCTTC. This encodes CASSPRPHSGRERSNEQFF.

The chain recombines TRBV28 with TRBJ1-2; 8 bases map to TRBD1. This CDR3 has 14 amino acids. The V and J ends lost 4 bases and 7 bases, in that order; junction bases with no gene match: 8. In germline, CDR1 is MDHEN, CDR2 SYDVKM. The CDR3 nucleotides are TGTGCCAGCAGTTCCGGGACAGGTTGGGGTGGCTACACCTTC. As protein: CASSSGTGWGGYTF.

This clone was recorded once. V gene TRBV25-1 combines with J gene TRBJ2-7; no firm D call. Trimming took 8 bases from V and 5 from J, leaving 13 bases between them. The CDR3 has 12 residues. CDR1 MGHDK and CDR2 SYGVNS come from the germline V gene. Written as DNA, the CDR3 is TGTGCCAGCCGGCGCGGACGGAACGAGCAGTACTTC. Translated: CASRRGRNEQYF.

The genes are TRBV10-1 and TRBJ2-7; 9 bases match TRBD1. V was pared by 2 bases and J by 5 bases, with 4 bases of the junction left unmatched. CDR3 size: 14 residues. The germline V gene encodes CDR1 WNHNN and CDR2 SYGVQD (reference sequence). Here the CDR3 reads CASSEGQGFNEQYF. DNA of the CDR3: TGCGCCAGCAGTGAGGGACAGGGGTTCAACGAGCAGTACTTC.

The gene calls are TRBV6-4 and TRBJ2-2, with no clear D. The CDR3 runs 13 residues. Germline V lookup: CDR1 MRHNA, CDR2 SNTAGT. Trimming stripped 4 bases from V and 4 bases from J, with 7 bases between. Here the CDR3 reads CASSARSTGELFF. The CDR3 bases are TGTGCCAGCAGTGCCCGTAGCACCGGGGAGCTGTTTTTT.

The V and J genes are TRBV4-2 and TRBJ2-7, with D unresolved. Trimming pared 1 base from V and 3 bases from J, leaving 10 bases between. This CDR3 is built from 14 residues. From germline, CDR1 is LGHNA and CDR2 YNFKEQ. CDR3 sequence reads: CASSQAQDLYEQYF. The CDR3 nucleotides read TGTGCCAGCAGCCAAGCCCAAGACCTCTACGAGCAGTACTTC.

The chain links TRBV4-1 to TRBJ2-7; D remains unclear. V dropped 3 bases and J dropped 3 bases, with 18 bases sitting between them. CDR1 is MGHRA and CDR2 is YSYEKL in the germline V gene. The CDR3 runs 16 residues. Here the CDR3 reads CASSHTEMETSYEQYF. CDR3 sequence (DNA): TGCGCCAGCAGCCACACAGAAATGGAGACCAGCTACGAGCAGTACTTC.

The chain links TRBV7-7 to TRBJ1-1; D ambiguous. V lost 5 bases to trimming and J lost 1 base, with 8 bases between them. Germline V gene sequence: CDR1 SSHAT, CDR2 FNYEAQ (reference sequence). This CDR3 contains 13 residues. The CDR3 coding sequence is TGTGCCAGCAGCCTCCGTCAGAACACTGAAGCTTTCTTT. Translating it yields CASSLRQNTEAFF.

This clone was seen once. The gene calls are TRBV6-1 and TRBJ1-3; D unclear. The CDR3 covers 16 residues. V gave up 0 bases and J gave up 1 base, with 10 bases separating them. Per germline, CDR1 MNHNS and CDR2 SASEGT. CDR3 sequence (DNA): TGTGCCAGCAGTGAAGCGACGGCAGGTTCTGGAAACACCATATATTTT. Protein sequence: CASSEATAGSGNTIYF.

This rearrangement joins TRBV7-8 to TRBJ1-2; D not resolved. The germline V gene has CDR1 SGHVS and CDR2 FQNEAQ. Trimming left V 5 bases short and J 8 bases short, with 21 bases between. This CDR3 region has 15 residues. The CDR3 here is CASSHGSSASYGYTF. CDR3 nucleotide sequence: TGTGCCAGCAGCCATGGAAGTTCGGCCTCTTACGGCTACACCTTC. The entire variable domain, with the rest obtained from reference TRBV7-8 and TRBJ1-2, is as follows: GAGVSQSPRYKVAKRGQDVALRCDPISGHVSLFWYQQALGQGPEFLTYFQNEAQLDKSGLPSDRFFAERPEGSVSTLKIQRTQQEDSAVYLCASSHGSSASYGYTFGSGTRLTVV.

The rearrangement joins TRBV6-2 or TRBV6-3 to TRBJ1-2, with a weak D call TRBD1 (6 bases). Trimming stripped 2 bases from V and 2 bases from J, with 12 bases between. From germline, CDR1 is MNHEY and CDR2 SVGEGT. The CDR3 has 15 amino acids. CDR3 sequence: CASSYPTGFNYGYTF. In nucleotides, the CDR3 is TGTGCCAGCAGTTACCCGACAGGCTTCAACTATGGCTACACCTTC.

This rearrangement joins TRBV2 to TRBJ2-5; 7 bases match TRBD2. Germline V gene data show CDR1 as SNHLY and CDR2 as FYNNEI. The CDR3 runs to 15 residues. Unmatched junction bases numbered 10, after V lost 7 bases and J lost 2 bases. CDR3: CASNLGLAGQETQYF. The DNA for the CDR3 is TGTGCCAGCAATTTGGGGTTAGCGGGTCAAGAGACCCAGTACTTC. The variable domain in full, with the rest retrieved from reference TRBV2 and TRBJ2-5, is EPEVTQTPSHQVTQMGQEVILRCVPISNHLYFYWYRQILGQKVEFLVSFYNNEISEKSEIFDDQFSVERPDGSNFTLKIRSTKLEDSAMYFCASNLGLAGQETQYFGPGTRLLVL.

The chain carries TRBV7-9 and TRBJ2-3; D not resolved. Germline loops: CDR1 SEHNR, CDR2 FQNEAQ (reference sequence). The CDR3 sequence is 12 residues long. V was shortened by 3 bases and J by 4 bases, with 5 bases between the two germline ends. This CDR3 is CASSFGPDTQYF. DNA of the CDR3: TGTGCCAGCAGCTTCGGGCCAGATACGCAGTATTTT.

J is TRBJ1-2 and V is TRBV7-8; D might be TRBD1 (5 bases). Germline CDR1 is SGHVS and CDR2 is FQNEAQ. This CDR3 contains 15 residues. V lost 5 bases and J lost 6, with 19 bases in between. This chain's CDR3 is CASSQGTGGLHGYTF. CDR3 coding DNA: TGTGCCAGCAGCCAAGGGACGGGGGGTCTCCATGGCTACACCTTC. Using reference TRBV7-8 and TRBJ1-2 for the parts outside the CDR3, the full variable domain is GAGVSQSPRYKVAKRGQDVALRCDPISGHVSLFWYQQALGQGPEFLTYFQNEAQLDKSGLPSDRFFAERPEGSVSTLKIQRTQQEDSAVYLCASSQGTGGLHGYTFGSGTRLTVV.

V and J are TRBV6-7 and TRBJ1-1; 10 nucleotides line up with TRBD1. TRBV6-7 is flagged as an ORF with uncertain function. V trimming: 7 bases; J trimming: 5 bases; junction bases outside the gene matches: 10. The CDR3 is 15 residues long. The CDR3 sequence is CASKTGGPEGTEAFF. CDR3 bases: TGTGCCAGCAAGACAGGGGGCCCTGAGGGGACTGAAGCTTTCTTT.

CDR3 loop: CASSLVGGTTDTQYF. The CDR3 region has the DNA TGTGCCAGCAGCTTGGTCGGCGGTACCACAGATACGCAGTATTTT. The V call is TRBV5-6, the J call TRBJ2-3, with no clear D. CDR1 is SGHDT, CDR2 YYEEEE, per germline. V dropped 0 bases and J dropped 2 bases, with 10 bases sitting between them. The CDR3 consists of 15 residues. The complete variable domain, with remaining parts taken from reference TRBV5-6 and TRBJ2-3, reads DAGVTQSPTHLIKTRGQQVTLRCSPKSGHDTVSWYQQALGQGPQFIFQYYEEEERQRGNFPDRFSGHQFPNYSSELNVNALLLGDSALYLCASSLVGGTTDTQYFGPGTRLTVL.

The chain has TRBV6-1 and TRBJ2-7, with D possibly being TRBD1 (6 bases). Germline CDR1 MNHNS, CDR2 SASEGT. This CDR3 region has 15 residues. V lost 0 bases, J lost 2 bases, and 11 bases lay in between. The CDR3 coding sequence is TGTGCCAGCAGTGAAGCAGAGGGGGACGCCTACGAGCAGTACTTC. This gives the protein CASSEAEGDAYEQYF.

This chain connects TRBV6-1 to TRBJ1-1, with a weak D call TRBD1 (5 bases). The CDR3 consists of 14 residues. The V gene lost 2 bases and the J gene lost 6 bases, with 13 bases spanning the gap. CDR1 and CDR2 from the germline V gene are MNHNS and SASEGT. CDR3 loop: CASSERGQRSEAFF. CDR3 nucleotide sequence: TGTGCCAGCAGTGAAAGGGGTCAAAGGTCTGAAGCTTTCTTT.

The chain employs TRBV19 and TRBJ2-3; possible D gene TRBD2, 5 bases. Trimming shortened V by 5 bases and J by 6 bases, and 18 bases separated the two germline ends. The CDR3 is 15 residues long. Germline values: CDR1 LNHDA, CDR2 SQIVND (reference sequence). CDR3 sequence reads: CASSPPRTLGDTQYF. CDR3 coding DNA: TGTGCCAGTAGTCCCCCGCGGACTCTAGGCGATACGCAGTATTTT.

The chain is built from TRBV18 and TRBJ2-7; possibly TRBD2 for D (6 bases). This CDR3 contains 16 residues. Germline V gives CDR1 KGHSH, CDR2 LQKENI. Trimming left V 2 bases short and J 4 bases short, with 18 bases between. As DNA, the CDR3 is TGTGCCAGCTCACCAGCATGGGGGACTCCCATTTACGAGCAGTACTTC. Residues: CASSPAWGTPIYEQYF.

The genes are TRBV7-9 and TRBJ2-3; unclear D gene. CDR3 size: 14 residues. The V gene's germline CDR1 is SEHNR and CDR2 FQNEAQ (reference sequence). Trimming removed 5 bases from V and 5 bases from J, with 14 bases in between. The CDR3 reads CASSPWSQQDTQYF. As DNA, the CDR3 is TGTGCCAGCAGCCCGTGGTCCCAGCAAGATACGCAGTATTTT.

The V gene is TRBV7-2, the J gene TRBJ1-3; no firm D call. CDR1 is SGHTA and CDR2 is FQGNSA in the germline V gene. This CDR3 spans 16 amino acids. V was pared by 5 bases and J by 1 base, with 15 bases between. This chain's CDR3 is CASSPFVGGSGNTIYF. Here the CDR3 DNA reads TGTGCCAGCAGCCCATTTGTAGGAGGTTCTGGAAACACCATATATTTT. Based on the CDR3 plus reference TRBV7-2 and TRBJ1-3, the full variable domain is GAGVSQSPSNKVTEKGKDVELRCDPISGHTALYWYRQSLGQGLEFLIYFQGNSAPDKSGLPSDRFSAERTGGSVSTLTIQRTQQEDSAVYLCASSPFVGGSGNTIYFGEGSWLTVV.

CDR3 bases: TGTGCCAGCAGCCCAGGAGACAGGGTTGATACGCAGTATTTT. Protein product: CASSPGDRVDTQYF. The chain couples TRBV3-1 (or the pseudogene TRBV3-2) to TRBJ2-3; 7 nucleotides match TRBD1. The CDR3 contains 14 residues. The germline gives CDR1 LGHDT, CDR2 YNNKEL (reference sequence). V was clipped by 4 bases and J by 6 bases; unmatched bases: 7.

The rearrangement links TRBV9 to TRBJ2-1; D gene ambiguous. Trimming stripped 2 bases from V and 6 bases from J, with 12 bases between. This CDR3 has 14 residues. Germline V gene lookup returns CDR1 SGDLS and CDR2 YYNGEE. In DNA form, the CDR3 reads TGTGCCAGCAGCGTTGTAGTAGCACCCAATGAGCAGTTCTTC. Protein: CASSVVVAPNEQFF. Together with reference TRBV9 and TRBJ2-1, the CDR3 gives the full variable domain: DSGVTQTPKHLITATGQRVTLRCSPRSGDLSVYWYQQSLDQGLQFLIQYYNGEERAKGNILERFSAQQFPDLHSELNLSSLELGDSALYFCASSVVVAPNEQFFGPGTRLTVL.

This clone was seen once. The genes are TRBV29-1 and TRBJ2-2; no firm D call. Looked up from germline, CDR1 is SQVTM and CDR2 is ANQGSEA. The V gene lost 4 bases and the J gene lost 4 bases, with 7 bases spanning the gap. The CDR3 spans 12 residues. CDR3: CSVASFTGELFF. In DNA form, the CDR3 reads TGCAGCGTTGCCAGCTTCACCGGGGAGCTGTTTTTT.

The genes are TRBV3-1 (or the pseudogene TRBV3-2) and TRBJ2-1; D remains ambiguous. Germline assignment: CDR1 LGHDT and CDR2 YNNKEL (reference sequence). The ends were cut back, 1 base at V and 8 bases at J, with 3 bases in the middle. This CDR3 has 11 residues. The CDR3 DNA follows: TGTGCCAGCAGCCAAGGCGATGAGCAGTTCTTC. Residues: CASSQGDEQFF.

CDR3 in amino acids: CATSVGGETQYF. The CDR3 DNA reads as TGTGCCACCTCGGTGGGGGGGGAGACCCAGTACTTC. The chain links TRBV10-3 to TRBJ2-5; 7 positions match TRBD2. The trim removed 10 bases at V and 5 bases at J, leaving 7 bases unmatched. Germline V lookup: CDR1 ENHRY, CDR2 SYGVKD. This CDR3 has 12 amino acids.